These T cell receptor beta chains were read from a single sample in a study of T cell repertoires in cytomegalovirus infection. Which antigens these TCRs recognize remains unknown. From the reads, TCRdb called clonotypes with MiXCR, one entry per CDR3 protein. The sample has nearly 700,000 distinct CDR3 sequences, approximately 33% seen once. Sequences were derived from cultured PBMCs, sampled from culture after CMV antigen stimulation. The receptor source for this set is a human donor in good health (CMV status not recorded). Some clones in this sample may be carry-over from other donors' samples. Both conserved end residues are part of each CDR3. The D gene is left open where the match is weak. Size is stated for part of the rows, as once, few or many counts, or as a class when the clone is expanded.

NA	TRBV15	TRBJ2-1	NA	TGTGCCACCCGGCGAGGGGCCCGCCGGGATGAGCAGTTCTTC	CATRRGARRDEQFF
NA	TRBV19	TRBJ2-2	NA	TGTGCCAGTAGTATAGCGCAGGCCGGGGAGCTGTTTTTT	CASSIAQAGELFF
NA	TRBV7-9	TRBJ1-3	TRBD1	TGTGCCAGCAGACGACCTACCGGGACAGTGGAAACAACCATATATTTT	CASRRPTGTVETTIYF
few	TRBV6-5	TRBJ1-4	NA	TGTGCCAGCAGTTACGAAAGACCGTCTAGGAGTGAAAAACTGTTTTTT	CASSYERPSRSEKLFF
once	TRBV29-1	TRBJ2-7	NA	TGCAGCGTTGAAGGCAGGGGCTACGAGCAGTACTTC	CSVEGRGYEQYF
few	TRBV7-2	TRBJ2-5	NA	TGTGCCAGCAGCTTAGCGGGCAGGGTAGAGACCCAGTACTTC	CASSLAGRVETQYF
NA	TRBV7-2	TRBJ1-1	NA	TGTGCCAGCAGCTTAAAAATCCCGGCAACCAGGACTTTCTTT	CASSLKIPATRTFF
NA	TRBV2	TRBJ2-7	NA	TGTGCCAGCAGTGAAGCGCTCGTGGCGGGAAGTTACGAGCAGTACTTC	CASSEALVAGSYEQYF
NA	TRBV7-6	TRBJ1-6	NA	TGTGCCAGCCCGTCCCGACAGTTCGGTTCACCCCTCCACTTT	CASPSRQFGSPLHF
many	TRBV7-8	TRBJ2-7	TRBD2	TGTGCCAGCAGCCCGGGAGGGTTCGAGCAGTACTTC	CASSPGGFEQYF
few	TRBV6-2/TRBV6-3	TRBJ2-1	NA	TGTGCCAGCAGTCACCGACAGGACGCCCGATCGGGCAATGAGCAGTTCTTC	CASSHRQDARSGNEQFF
NA	TRBV11-2	TRBJ2-3	TRBD2	TGTGCCAGCAGCTTAGCTAGCGGGAGGGCCCATACGCAGTATTTT	CASSLASGRAHTQYF
once	TRBV4-1	TRBJ2-1	NA	TGCGCCAGCAGCCCCCGGGCTGTAAGGAGGGGTTTCAACAATGAGCAGTTCTTC	CASSPRAVRRGFNNEQFF
few	TRBV6-1	TRBJ1-2	NA	TGTGCCAGCAGGCCGACGGCTGGGGGGCAGGATGGCTACACCTTC	CASRPTAGGQDGYTF
NA	TRBV6-1	TRBJ2-7	TRBD2	TGTGCCAGCAGGAGACTAGCGGGACACGAGCAGTACTTC	CASRRLAGHEQYF
few	TRBV19	TRBJ1-4	NA	TGTGCCAGTAGTATGGGGTCCGGGTCTTACCTTAACCGTGAAAAACTGTTTTTT	CASSMGSGSYLNREKLFF
NA	TRBV6-2/TRBV6-3	TRBJ2-3	NA	TGTGCCAGCAGTTACTCCCTCGGGGGCACAGATACGCAGTATTTT	CASSYSLGGTDTQYF
NA	TRBV18	TRBJ2-7	NA	TGTGCCAGCTCACCCCCCGGGACACCGCACTACGAGCAGTACTTC	CASSPPGTPHYEQYF
NA	TRBV29-1	TRBJ2-1	TRBD2	TGCAGCGTTGGGACTAGCGGGGGGAATGAGCAGTTCTTC	CSVGTSGGNEQFF
NA	TRBV5-1	TRBJ1-6	NA	TGCGCCAGCAGCTTGGGGGCTCCTAATTCACCCCTCCACTTT	CASSLGAPNSPLHF
NA	TRBV7-2	TRBJ2-3	NA	TGTGCCAGCAGCCCCAGTCTCGCGGGGGCGGATACGCAGTATTTT	CASSPSLAGADTQYF
NA	TRBV10-3	TRBJ2-1	NA	TGTGCCATCAGTGAGTCGAGGGTCAATGAGCAGTTCTTC	CAISESRVNEQFF
many	TRBV12-3/TRBV12-4	TRBJ1-1	NA	TGTGCCAGCAGCCCAATGGGAGGGAATACTGAAGCTTTCTTT	CASSPMGGNTEAFF
NA	TRBV7-8	TRBJ2-1	NA	TGTGCCAGCAGCTTGACTACTGTCTACAATGAGCAGTTCTTC	CASSLTTVYNEQFF
NA	TRBV7-6	TRBJ2-5	NA	TGTGCCAGCAGCTTACAGCCGGAAGAGACCCAGTACTTC	CASSLQPEETQYF
NA	TRBV5-4	TRBJ2-1	TRBD2	TGTGCCAGCAGCCGAAACCGGGGGGGGTACAATGAGCAGTTCTTC	CASSRNRGGYNEQFF
NA	TRBV7-9	TRBJ1-4	NA	TGTGCCAGCAGCCCCCTGAATCCTAATGAAAAACTGTTTTTT	CASSPLNPNEKLFF
few	TRBV20-1	TRBJ1-1	NA	TGCAGTGCTAGAGCTAATACGCCAGCTGAAGCTTTCTTT	CSARANTPAEAFF
NA	TRBV27	TRBJ1-5	TRBD1	TGTGCCAGCAGTGCCCTAGGGACAGGGGTTCGCAATCAGCCCCAGCATTTT	CASSALGTGVRNQPQHF
NA	TRBV2	TRBJ2-2	NA	TGTGCCAGCGGGCTAGAGATAGGGGACACCGGGGAGCTGTTTTTT	CASGLEIGDTGELFF
few	TRBV6-1	TRBJ2-3	TRBD2	TGTGCCAGCATCGGGACTAACACAGATACGCAGTATTTT	CASIGTNTDTQYF
NA	TRBV20-1	TRBJ1-2	NA	TGCAGTGCTAGAGATTACCGGAATTATGGCTACACCTTC	CSARDYRNYGYTF
many	TRBV7-2	TRBJ2-3	NA	TGTGCCAGCAGCCCACGTTCTCTAGGGATGGATACGCAGTATTTT	CASSPRSLGMDTQYF
NA	TRBV12-3/TRBV12-4	TRBJ1-2	NA	TGTGCCGGCAGTACCACCGGGGGGAACTATGGCTACACCTTC	CAGSTTGGNYGYTF
few	TRBV11-2	TRBJ2-5	NA	TGTGCCAGCAGCCCGGGGGAGCCGGGAACCCAGTACTTC	CASSPGEPGTQYF
NA	TRBV12-3/TRBV12-4	TRBJ1-1	TRBD1	TGTGCCAGCAACGCCGGGACAGATAACACTGAAGCTTTCTTT	CASNAGTDNTEAFF
few	TRBV4-3	TRBJ2-5	NA	TGCGCCAGCAGCCAAACTGTTGGCCTGGGGGGAGAGACCCAGTACTTC	CASSQTVGLGGETQYF
NA	TRBV5-1	TRBJ2-1	TRBD2	TGCGCCAGCAGCACAACTAGCGGACTAACCTACAATGAGCAGTTCTTC	CASSTTSGLTYNEQFF
few	TRBV10-3	TRBJ2-1	NA	TGTGCCATCAGTGATAGGACTTCGAGGCATGAGCAGTTCTTC	CAISDRTSRHEQFF
few	TRBV6-1	TRBJ1-1	NA	TGTGCCAGCAGTGAACGCGGCGAGAACACTGAAGCTTTCTTT	CASSERGENTEAFF